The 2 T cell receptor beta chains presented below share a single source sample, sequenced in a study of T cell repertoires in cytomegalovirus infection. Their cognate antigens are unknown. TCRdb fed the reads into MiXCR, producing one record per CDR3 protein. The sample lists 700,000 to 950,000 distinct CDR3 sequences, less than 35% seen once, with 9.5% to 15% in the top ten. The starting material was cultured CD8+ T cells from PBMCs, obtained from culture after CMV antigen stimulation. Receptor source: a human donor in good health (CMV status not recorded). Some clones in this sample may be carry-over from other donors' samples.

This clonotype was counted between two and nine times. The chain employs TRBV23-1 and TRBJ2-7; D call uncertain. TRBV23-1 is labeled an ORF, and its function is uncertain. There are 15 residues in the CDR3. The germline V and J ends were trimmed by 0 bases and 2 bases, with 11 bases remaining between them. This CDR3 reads CASSQSGGVPYEQYV. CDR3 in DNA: TGCGCCAGCAGTCAATCCGGCGGCGTTCCCTACGAGCAGTACGTC.

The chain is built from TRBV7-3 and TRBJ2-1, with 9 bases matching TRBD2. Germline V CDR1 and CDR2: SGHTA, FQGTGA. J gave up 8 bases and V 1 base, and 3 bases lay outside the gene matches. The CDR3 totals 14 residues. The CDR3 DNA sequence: TGTGCCAGCAGCTTAAGCGGGGGGGTTGATGAGCAGTTCTTC. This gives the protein CASSLSGGVDEQFF.